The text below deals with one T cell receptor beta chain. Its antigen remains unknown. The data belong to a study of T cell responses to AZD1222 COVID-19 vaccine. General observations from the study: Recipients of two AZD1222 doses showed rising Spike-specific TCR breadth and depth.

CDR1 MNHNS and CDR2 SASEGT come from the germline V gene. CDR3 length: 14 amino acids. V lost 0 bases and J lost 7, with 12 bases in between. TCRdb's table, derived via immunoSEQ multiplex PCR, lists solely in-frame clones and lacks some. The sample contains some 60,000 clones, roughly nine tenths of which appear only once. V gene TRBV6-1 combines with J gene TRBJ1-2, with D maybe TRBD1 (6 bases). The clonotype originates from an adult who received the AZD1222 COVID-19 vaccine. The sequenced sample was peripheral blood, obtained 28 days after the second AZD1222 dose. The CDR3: CASSEAQTGSGYTF. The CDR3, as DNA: TGTGCCAGCAGTGAAGCGCAAACAGGGTCTGGCTACACCTTC.